Listed below are T cell receptor beta chains from one sample, sequenced in a study of blood T cell repertoires in COVID-19. Sequenced by immunoSEQ multiplex PCR; TCRdb stores in-frame clones only, minus some. The profile covers a few hundred thousand clones, with 88% appearing a single time and roughly a tenth taken by the ten largest. The sequencing input was peripheral blood. All receptors come from a woman aged 70-85 years with COVID-19, enrolled during active disease. CDR3s include the opening cysteine and the closing phenylalanine or tryptophan. Fields, in order: D gene, clone size, J gene, V gene, CDR3 protein, CDR3 DNA. A D gene is named only where the DNA matches it firmly. Clone size is stated in some rows and not others, as once, few, many or a class when expanded.

d_call: TRBD1; clone_size: NA; j_call: TRBJ2-7; v_call: TRBV10-1; cdr3_aa: CASRGTAGQYF; cdr3_nt: TGCGCCAGCAGGGGGACAGCAGGGCAGTACTTC
d_call: NA; clone_size: NA; j_call: TRBJ1-6; v_call: TRBV3-1/TRBV3-2; cdr3_aa: CASSDSGRGPLHF; cdr3_nt: TGTGCCAGCAGCGATTCCGGGAGGGGACCCCTCCACTTT
d_call: TRBD1; clone_size: NA; j_call: TRBJ2-1; v_call: TRBV18; cdr3_aa: CASSPDRDSQFF; cdr3_nt: TGTGCCAGCTCACCAGACCGGGACAGTCAGTTCTTC
d_call: NA; clone_size: NA; j_call: TRBJ1-3; v_call: TRBV28; cdr3_aa: CASSFYDSFGNTIYF; cdr3_nt: TGTGCCAGCAGTTTCTACGACAGTTTTGGAAACACCATATATTTT
d_call: TRBD1; clone_size: NA; j_call: TRBJ1-5; v_call: TRBV20-1; cdr3_aa: CSASRQGGNQPQHF; cdr3_nt: TGCAGTGCTAGTCGTCAGGGGGGAAATCAGCCCCAGCATTTT
d_call: NA; clone_size: NA; j_call: TRBJ1-2; v_call: TRBV5-4; cdr3_aa: CASSLERSLGNGYTF; cdr3_nt: TGTGCCAGCAGCTTGGAGAGGAGTTTAGGAAATGGCTACACCTTC
d_call: TRBD1; clone_size: once; j_call: TRBJ1-2; v_call: TRBV2; cdr3_aa: CASISGTGFYGYTF; cdr3_nt: TGTGCCAGCATTTCCGGGACAGGGTTCTATGGCTACACCTTC
d_call: TRBD1; clone_size: NA; j_call: TRBJ1-3; v_call: TRBV11-3; cdr3_aa: CASSPTGVSGNTIYF; cdr3_nt: TGTGCCAGCAGCCCCACAGGGGTGTCTGGAAACACCATATATTTT
d_call: NA; clone_size: NA; j_call: TRBJ1-1; v_call: TRBV11-3; cdr3_aa: CASSLYSLDTEAFF; cdr3_nt: TGTGCCAGCAGCTTGTACAGCCTTGACACTGAAGCTTTCTTT
d_call: NA; clone_size: NA; j_call: TRBJ1-1; v_call: TRBV6-5; cdr3_aa: CASRLDRGTEAFF; cdr3_nt: TGTGCCAGCAGACTTGACAGAGGCACTGAAGCTTTCTTT
d_call: TRBD1; clone_size: once; j_call: TRBJ1-6; v_call: TRBV2; cdr3_aa: CASSDRDRNSPLHF; cdr3_nt: TGTGCCAGCAGTGACCGGGACAGAAATTCACCCCTCCACTTT
d_call: TRBD1; clone_size: NA; j_call: TRBJ1-2; v_call: TRBV5-1; cdr3_aa: CASRNTGDLNYGYTF; cdr3_nt: TGCGCCAGCAGGAACACAGGGGACCTCAACTATGGCTACACCTTC
d_call: NA; clone_size: once; j_call: TRBJ1-1; v_call: TRBV9; cdr3_aa: CASSVDFRTEAFF; cdr3_nt: TGTGCCAGCAGCGTAGATTTCCGCACTGAAGCTTTCTTT
d_call: TRBD2; clone_size: NA; j_call: TRBJ2-1; v_call: TRBV3-1/TRBV3-2; cdr3_aa: CASSLSSGLAGHNEQFF; cdr3_nt: TGTGCCAGCAGCCTCTCCTCGGGACTAGCGGGGCACAATGAGCAGTTCTTC
d_call: TRBD1; clone_size: NA; j_call: TRBJ2-1; v_call: TRBV2; cdr3_aa: CASSTGPTGHEQFF; cdr3_nt: TGTGCCAGCAGTACGGGACCGACAGGGCATGAGCAGTTCTTC
d_call: TRBD1; clone_size: NA; j_call: TRBJ1-4; v_call: TRBV6-5; cdr3_aa: CASSRTGGQEKLFF; cdr3_nt: TGTGCCAGCAGTCGGACAGGGGGTCAAGAAAAACTGTTTTTT
d_call: NA; clone_size: NA; j_call: TRBJ1-2; v_call: TRBV4-2; cdr3_aa: CASSQDPGLNYGYTF; cdr3_nt: TGTGCCAGCAGCCAAGATCCAGGCCTCAACTATGGCTACACCTTC
d_call: TRBD1; clone_size: NA; j_call: TRBJ1-2; v_call: TRBV25-1; cdr3_aa: CASSEYRGTGGGYTF; cdr3_nt: TGTGCCAGCAGTGAATATCGAGGGACAGGGGGCGGCTACACCTTC
d_call: NA; clone_size: NA; j_call: TRBJ1-2; v_call: TRBV28; cdr3_aa: CASSSDSRAGYGYTF; cdr3_nt: TGTGCCAGCAGTTCTGACTCTAGGGCGGGGTACGGCTACACCTTC
d_call: NA; clone_size: few; j_call: TRBJ2-3; v_call: TRBV19; cdr3_aa: CASSRGQISTDTQYF; cdr3_nt: TGTGCCAGTAGCCGGGGACAAATTAGCACAGATACGCAGTATTTT
d_call: NA; clone_size: once; j_call: TRBJ2-2; v_call: TRBV6-5; cdr3_aa: CASSSVAGELFF; cdr3_nt: TGTGCCAGCAGTAGCGTCGCCGGGGAGCTGTTTTTT
d_call: NA; clone_size: NA; j_call: TRBJ1-2; v_call: TRBV28; cdr3_aa: CASRNRGYGYTF; cdr3_nt: TGTGCCAGCCGCAATAGGGGCTATGGCTACACCTTC
d_call: NA; clone_size: NA; j_call: TRBJ1-6; v_call: TRBV28; cdr3_aa: CASSLLYNSPLHF; cdr3_nt: TGTGCCAGCAGTTTACTTTATAATTCACCCCTCCACTTT
d_call: NA; clone_size: NA; j_call: TRBJ1-5; v_call: TRBV27; cdr3_aa: CASSSQINQPQHF; cdr3_nt: TGTGCCAGCAGTTCCCAAATCAATCAGCCCCAGCATTTT
d_call: NA; clone_size: NA; j_call: TRBJ1-4; v_call: TRBV7-2; cdr3_aa: CASSFSGAEKLFF; cdr3_nt: TGTGCCAGCAGCTTCTCAGGGGCCGAAAAACTGTTTTTT
d_call: TRBD1; clone_size: NA; j_call: TRBJ1-5; v_call: TRBV28; cdr3_aa: CASRRGPSNQPQHF; cdr3_nt: TGTGCCAGCAGGAGGGGGCCAAGCAATCAGCCCCAGCATTTT
d_call: TRBD1; clone_size: few; j_call: TRBJ1-6; v_call: TRBV7-2; cdr3_aa: CASSRFDRGSPLHF; cdr3_nt: TGTGCCAGCAGCCGGTTCGACAGGGGATCACCCCTCCACTTT